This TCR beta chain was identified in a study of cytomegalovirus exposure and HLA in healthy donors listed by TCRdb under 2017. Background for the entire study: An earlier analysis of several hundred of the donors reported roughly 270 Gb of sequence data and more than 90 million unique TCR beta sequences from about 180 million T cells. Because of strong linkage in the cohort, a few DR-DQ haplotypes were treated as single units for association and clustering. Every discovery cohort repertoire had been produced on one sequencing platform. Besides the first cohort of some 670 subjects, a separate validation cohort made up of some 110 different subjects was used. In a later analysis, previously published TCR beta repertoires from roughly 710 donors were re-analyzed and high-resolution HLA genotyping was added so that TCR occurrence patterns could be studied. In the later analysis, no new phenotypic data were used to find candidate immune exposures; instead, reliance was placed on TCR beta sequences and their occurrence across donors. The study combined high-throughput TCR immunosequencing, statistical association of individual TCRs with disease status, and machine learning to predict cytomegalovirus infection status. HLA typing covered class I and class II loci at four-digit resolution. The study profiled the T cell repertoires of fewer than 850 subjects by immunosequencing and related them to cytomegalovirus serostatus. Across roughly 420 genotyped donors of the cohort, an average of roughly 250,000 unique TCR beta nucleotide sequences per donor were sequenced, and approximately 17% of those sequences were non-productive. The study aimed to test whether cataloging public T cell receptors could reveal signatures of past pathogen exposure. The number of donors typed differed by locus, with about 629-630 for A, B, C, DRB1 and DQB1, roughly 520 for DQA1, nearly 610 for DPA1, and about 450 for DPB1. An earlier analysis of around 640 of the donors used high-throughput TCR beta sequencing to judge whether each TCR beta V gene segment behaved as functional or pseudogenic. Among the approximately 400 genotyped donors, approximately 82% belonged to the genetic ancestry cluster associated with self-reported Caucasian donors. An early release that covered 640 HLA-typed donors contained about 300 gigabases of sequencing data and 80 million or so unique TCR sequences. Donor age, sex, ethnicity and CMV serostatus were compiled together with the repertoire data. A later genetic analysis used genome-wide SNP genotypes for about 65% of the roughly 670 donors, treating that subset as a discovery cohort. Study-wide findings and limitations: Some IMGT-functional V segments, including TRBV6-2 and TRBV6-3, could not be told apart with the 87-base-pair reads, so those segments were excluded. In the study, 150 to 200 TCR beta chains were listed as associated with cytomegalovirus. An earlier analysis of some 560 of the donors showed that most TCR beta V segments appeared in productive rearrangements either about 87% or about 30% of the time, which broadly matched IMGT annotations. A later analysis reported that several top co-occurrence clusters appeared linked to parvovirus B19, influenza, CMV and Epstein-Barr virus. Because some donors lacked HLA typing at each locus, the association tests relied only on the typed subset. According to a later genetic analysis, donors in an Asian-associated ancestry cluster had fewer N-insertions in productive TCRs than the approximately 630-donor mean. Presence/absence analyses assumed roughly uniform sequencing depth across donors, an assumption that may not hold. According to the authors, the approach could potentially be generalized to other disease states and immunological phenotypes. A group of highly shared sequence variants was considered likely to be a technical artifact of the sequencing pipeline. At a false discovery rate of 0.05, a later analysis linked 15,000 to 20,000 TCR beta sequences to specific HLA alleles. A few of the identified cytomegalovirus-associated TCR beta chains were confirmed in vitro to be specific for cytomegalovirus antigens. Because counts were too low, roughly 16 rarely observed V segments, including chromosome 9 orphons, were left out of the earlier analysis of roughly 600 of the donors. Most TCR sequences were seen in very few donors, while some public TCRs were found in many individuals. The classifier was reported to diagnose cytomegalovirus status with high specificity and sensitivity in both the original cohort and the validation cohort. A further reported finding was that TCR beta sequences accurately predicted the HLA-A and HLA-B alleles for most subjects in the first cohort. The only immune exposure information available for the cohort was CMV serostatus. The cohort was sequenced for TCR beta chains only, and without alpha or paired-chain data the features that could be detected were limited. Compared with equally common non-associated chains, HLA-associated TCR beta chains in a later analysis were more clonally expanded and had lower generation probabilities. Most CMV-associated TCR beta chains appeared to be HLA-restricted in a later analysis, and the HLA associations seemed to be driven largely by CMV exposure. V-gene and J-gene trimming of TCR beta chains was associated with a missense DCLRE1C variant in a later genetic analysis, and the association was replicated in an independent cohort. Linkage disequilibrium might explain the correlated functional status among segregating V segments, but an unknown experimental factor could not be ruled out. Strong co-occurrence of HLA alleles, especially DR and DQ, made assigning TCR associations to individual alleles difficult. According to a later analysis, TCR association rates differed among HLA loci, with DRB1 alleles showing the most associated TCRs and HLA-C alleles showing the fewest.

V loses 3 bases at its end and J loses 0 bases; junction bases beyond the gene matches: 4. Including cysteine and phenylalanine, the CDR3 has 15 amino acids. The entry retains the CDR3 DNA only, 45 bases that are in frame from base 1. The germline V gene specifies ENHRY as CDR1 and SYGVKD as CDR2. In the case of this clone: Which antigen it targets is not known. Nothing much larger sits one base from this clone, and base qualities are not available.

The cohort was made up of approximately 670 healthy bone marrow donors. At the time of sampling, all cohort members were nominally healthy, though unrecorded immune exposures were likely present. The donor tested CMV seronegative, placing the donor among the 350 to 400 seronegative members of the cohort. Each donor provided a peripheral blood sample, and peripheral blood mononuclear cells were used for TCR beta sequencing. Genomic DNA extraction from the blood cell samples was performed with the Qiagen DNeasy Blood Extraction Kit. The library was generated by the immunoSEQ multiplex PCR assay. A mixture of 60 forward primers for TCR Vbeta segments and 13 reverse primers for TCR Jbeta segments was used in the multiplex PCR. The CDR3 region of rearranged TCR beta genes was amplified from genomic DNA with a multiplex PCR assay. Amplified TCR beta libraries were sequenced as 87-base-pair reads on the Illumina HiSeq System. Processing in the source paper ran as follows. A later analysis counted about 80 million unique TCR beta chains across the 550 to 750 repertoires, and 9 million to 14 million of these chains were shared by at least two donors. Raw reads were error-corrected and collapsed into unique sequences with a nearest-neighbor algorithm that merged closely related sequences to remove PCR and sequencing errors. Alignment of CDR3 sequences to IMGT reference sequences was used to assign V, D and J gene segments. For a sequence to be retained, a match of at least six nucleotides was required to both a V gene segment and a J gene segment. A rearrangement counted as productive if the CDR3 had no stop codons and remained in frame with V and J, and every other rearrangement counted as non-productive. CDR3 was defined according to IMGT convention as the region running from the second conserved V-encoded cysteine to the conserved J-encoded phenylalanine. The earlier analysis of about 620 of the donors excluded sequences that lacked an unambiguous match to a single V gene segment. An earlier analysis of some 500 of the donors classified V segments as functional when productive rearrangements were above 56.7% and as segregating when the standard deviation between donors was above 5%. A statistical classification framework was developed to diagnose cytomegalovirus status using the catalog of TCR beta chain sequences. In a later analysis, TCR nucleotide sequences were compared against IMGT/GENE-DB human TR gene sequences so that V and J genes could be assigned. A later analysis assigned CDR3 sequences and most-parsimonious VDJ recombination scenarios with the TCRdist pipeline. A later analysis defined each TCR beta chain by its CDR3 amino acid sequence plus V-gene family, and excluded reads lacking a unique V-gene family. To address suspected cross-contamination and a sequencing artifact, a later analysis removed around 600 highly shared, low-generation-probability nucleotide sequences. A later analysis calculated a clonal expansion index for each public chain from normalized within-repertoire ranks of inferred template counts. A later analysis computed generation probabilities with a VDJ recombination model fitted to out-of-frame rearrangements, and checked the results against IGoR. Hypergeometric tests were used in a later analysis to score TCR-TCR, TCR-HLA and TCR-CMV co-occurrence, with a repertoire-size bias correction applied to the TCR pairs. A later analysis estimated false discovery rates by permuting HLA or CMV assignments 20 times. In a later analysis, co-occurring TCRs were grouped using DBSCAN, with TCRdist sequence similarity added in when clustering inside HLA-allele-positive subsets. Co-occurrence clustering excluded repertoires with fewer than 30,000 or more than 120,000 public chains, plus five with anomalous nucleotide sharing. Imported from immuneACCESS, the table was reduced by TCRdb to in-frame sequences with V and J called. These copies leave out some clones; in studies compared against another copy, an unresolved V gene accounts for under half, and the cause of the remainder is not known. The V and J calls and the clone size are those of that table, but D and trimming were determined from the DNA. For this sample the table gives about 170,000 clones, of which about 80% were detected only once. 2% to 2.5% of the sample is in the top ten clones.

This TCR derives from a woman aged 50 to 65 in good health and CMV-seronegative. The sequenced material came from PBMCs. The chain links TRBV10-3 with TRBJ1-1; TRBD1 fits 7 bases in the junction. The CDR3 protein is CAISEGGGMNTEAFF. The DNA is TGTGCCATCAGTGAAGGGGGCGGGATGAACACTGAAGCTTTCTTT.